This TCR beta chain was observed in a study of glioma-infiltrating T cells after dendritic cell vaccination. The time point: after dendritic cell vaccination, including at tumor progression/relapse. The CDR3 runs 15 residues. Germline V gives CDR1 SGHRS, CDR2 YFSETQ. V lost 4 bases and J lost 0, with 13 bases in between. TCRdb keeps only in-frame clones here, not all; method: immunoSEQ multiplex PCR. Altogether 91,000 or so clones are present, about 85% being singletons, with the ten largest covering roughly 5.5%. This receptor was taken from a human donor with glioblastoma. The V gene is TRBV5-1, the J gene TRBJ1-2; D is unclear. This material consisted of blood, taken after dendritic cell vaccination. As DNA, the CDR3 is TGCGCCAGCAGCCTGCCGAGTCAAACTAACTATGGCTACACCTTC. It specifies CASSLPSQTNYGYTF.